This T cell receptor beta chain was sequenced in a study of blood T cell repertoires in COVID-19. For the study at large: Samples representing acute and convalescent COVID-19 were sourced from the United States, Italy and Spain.

As processed by the authors: Scientists estimated how many nucleated cells there were by amplifying reference gene primers. Generated by immunoSEQ multiplex PCR, the TCRdb table keeps only in-frame clones and is missing some. V and J calls and clone size are copied from that table; D and trimming were computed from the DNA. The sample contains around 300,000 clones, roughly 92% of which appear only once. V was clipped by 4 bases and J by 8 bases, with 20 bases between them. This CDR3 comprises 16 residues. Germline CDR1 reads KGHSH; CDR2 reads LQKENI. Enrolment of Seattle patients took place during active infection, and they were followed longitudinally.

The J gene is TRBJ1-4, the V gene TRBV18, with D unresolved. The sequence derives from a woman between 25 and 40 years old with COVID-19, enrolled during active disease. Sequences were obtained from peripheral blood. The CDR3 protein is CASSLRESGWSEKLFF. The CDR3 DNA sequence: TGTGCCAGCTCACTCCGGGAATCCGGGTGGTCCGAAAAACTGTTTTTT. The whole variable domain, filled in from reference TRBV18 and TRBJ1-4, reads NAGVMQNPRHLVRRRGQEARLRCSPMKGHSHVYWYRQLPEEGLKFMVYLQKENIIDESGMPKERFSAEFPKEGPSILRIQQVVRGDSAAYFCASSLRESGWSEKLFFGSGTQLSVL.